What follows are 21 T cell receptor beta chains derived from one specimen sequenced in a study of identical twins. Via MiXCR, TCRdb re-called the 5' RACE reads, giving one row per CDR3 protein. This sample has around 510,000 distinct CDR3 sequences; 14% occur once, and the top ten carry approximately 0.98%. The same sample was also used in a study of yellow fever vaccine responses in identical twins.

The specimen was CD4+ T cells sorted from blood. The receptors shown here come from a woman aged 18-30 years in good health.

J is TRBJ2-3 and V is TRBV5-6, with unresolved D. V was shortened by 4 bases and J by 2 bases, with 17 bases between the two germline ends. CDR3 length equals 16 residues. Germline CDR1 is SGHDT and CDR2 is YYEEEE. For the CDR3, the DNA is TGTGCCAGCAGCCCCCCCTCCGGAAAGATCACAGATACGCAGTATTTT. Protein product: CASSPPSGKITDTQYF.

The CDR3 loop is CASGPAVGYNEQFF. The CDR3 nucleotides are TGTGCCAGCGGCCCTGCGGTGGGTTACAATGAGCAGTTCTTC. The chain employs TRBV5-4 and TRBJ2-1; unclear D gene. Looked up from germline, CDR1 is SGHNT and CDR2 is YYREEE (reference sequence). The V end lost 7 bases, the J end lost 4 bases, and 15 bases lay between the germline ends. The CDR3 has 14 amino acids. Drawing the rest from reference TRBV5-4 and TRBJ2-1, the complete variable domain is ETGVTQSPTHLIKTRGQQVTLRCSSQSGHNTVSWYQQALGQGPQFIFQYYREEENGRGNFPPRFSGLQFPNYSSELNVNALELDDSALYLCASGPAVGYNEQFFGPGTRLTVL.

The rearrangement joins TRBV12-3 or TRBV12-4 to TRBJ2-7; possible D gene TRBD1, 6 bases. The V end lost 8 bases, the J end lost 0 bases, and 17 bases lay between the germline ends. CDR3 length: 15 residues. The CDR3: CASCGPRGTSYEQYF. CDR3 nucleotides: TGTGCCAGCTGCGGACCTAGGGGGACCTCCTACGAGCAGTACTTC.

A remark on this clonotype: One end of the junction does not line up with germline, which may come from a read error. The chain links TRBV7-7 to TRBJ2-1; D is undetermined. This CDR3 contains 13 residues. Germline V CDR1 and CDR2: SSHAT, FNYEAQ (reference sequence). The CDR3: CASSLSEDNEQFF. CDR3 DNA: TGTGCTAGCAGCTTATCTGAGGATAATGAGCAGTTCTTC. The complete variable domain, with remaining parts taken from reference TRBV7-7 and TRBJ2-1, reads GAGVSQSPRYKVTKRGQDVTLRCDPISSHATLYWYQQALGQGPEFLTYFNYEAQPDKSGLPSDRFSAERPEGSISTLTIQRTEQRDSAMYRCASSLSEDNEQFFGPGTRLTVL.

J is TRBJ2-2 and V is TRBV29-1; the D gene is possibly TRBD2 (5 bases). This CDR3 has 13 residues. Germline CDR1 and CDR2: SQVTM and ANQGSEA. The V end lost 8 bases, the J end lost 5 bases, and 15 bases lay between the germline ends. CDR3 residues: CSTRVGPTGELFF. DNA of the CDR3: TGCAGCACGAGGGTAGGGCCAACCGGGGAGCTGTTTTTT.

This chain links TRBV4-1 with TRBJ2-7, with TRBD1 matching over 10 bases. The CDR3 totals 15 residues. J was trimmed by 5 bases and V by 2 bases; bases with no gene match: 6. Germline-derived CDR1 and CDR2 are MGHRA and YSYEKL. As DNA, the CDR3 is TGCGCCAGCAGCCAATTGACAGGGGGCATCAACGAGCAGTACTTC. Its protein product is CASSQLTGGINEQYF.

There are a few counts of this clonotype. This chain connects TRBV2 to TRBJ2-3; 8 bases match TRBD1. J lost 2 bases, V lost 6 bases, and 4 bases had no gene match. This CDR3 is 14 amino acids long. In germline, CDR1 is SNHLY, CDR2 FYNNEI. CDR3 amino acids: CASRTGVDTDTQYF. In DNA, the CDR3 is TGTGCCAGCAGGACAGGGGTGGACACAGATACGCAGTATTTT.

V and J are TRBV2 and TRBJ2-1; D possibly matches TRBD1 or TRBD2 (5 bases each). Germline values: CDR1 SNHLY, CDR2 FYNNEI. The length of the CDR3 is 15 residues. Trimming shortened V by 4 bases and J by 3 bases, and 13 bases separated the two germline ends. CDR3 DNA: TGTGCCAGCAGTGTATCGGGGCTCGGCTACAATGAGCAGTTCTTC. Encoded protein: CASSVSGLGYNEQFF.

This clonotype was seen only a few times. This chain joins TRBV4-2 and TRBJ2-3; tentatively, D is TRBD2 (5 bases). Trimming took off 0 bases at V and 4 bases at J, with 17 bases between the two ends. This CDR3 is built from 17 residues. Germline CDR1 LGHNA, CDR2 YNFKEQ. The CDR3: CASSQDPPQTGADTQYF. The CDR3 bases are TGTGCCAGCAGCCAAGATCCCCCTCAAACCGGGGCAGATACGCAGTATTTT.

The chain carries TRBV3-1 and TRBJ2-3; 14 bases are shared with TRBD2. Germline V gene data show CDR1 as LGHDT and CDR2 as YNNKEL (reference sequence). The CDR3 spans 17 residues. With 3 bases clipped from V and 8 bases from J, the junction kept 10 bases outside the gene matches. The CDR3 bases are TGTGCCAGCAGCCAGGCCGGGGGACTAGCGGGAGTAGGTACGCAGTATTTT. Translating gives CASSQAGGLAGVGTQYF.

On this clonotype itself: Relative to the germline gene, one junction end is altered; a read error may explain this. V usage is TRBV7-8 and J usage is TRBJ2-1, with TRBD2 matching 14 bases. CDR3 length equals 16 residues. In germline, CDR1 is SGHVS, CDR2 FQNEAQ. CDR3 nucleotides: TGTGCCAGCAGCTTAGGACTAGCGGGAGGGCCATGGGAGCTGTTCTTC. It yields the protein CASSLGLAGGPWELFF.

The V gene is TRBV7-3, the J gene TRBJ2-6, with a tentative D call TRBD2 (7 bases). The germline V gene encodes CDR1 SGHTA and CDR2 FQGTGA. With 4 bases removed from V and 2 bases from J, the gap between germline ends came to 21 bases. This CDR3 region has 19 residues. DNA of the CDR3: TGTGCCAGCAGCTCCCACAGGGAAGTGGGGGGGGCTGGGGCCAACGTCCTGACTTTC. It translates to CASSSHREVGGAGANVLTF. Together with reference TRBV7-3 and TRBJ2-6, the CDR3 gives the full variable domain: GAGVSQTPSNKVTEKGKYVELRCDPISGHTALYWYRQSLGQGPEFLIYFQGTGAADDSGLPNDRFFAVRPEGSVSTLKIQRTERGDSAVYLCASSSHREVGGAGANVLTFGAGSRLTVL.

The chain couples TRBV20-1 to TRBJ2-7; D ambiguous. The V end was cut by 0 bases, the J end by 2 bases, with 14 bases between. This CDR3 has 15 residues. Germline V gene lookup returns CDR1 DFQATT and CDR2 SNEGSKA (reference sequence). Here the CDR3 reads CSARDFQQATYEQYF. For the CDR3, the DNA is TGCAGTGCTAGAGATTTCCAGCAAGCTACCTACGAGCAGTACTTC.

This clonotype occurred a few times. The V gene is TRBV20-1, the J gene TRBJ2-5; 7 nucleotides align to TRBD2. Germline-derived CDR1 and CDR2 are DFQATT and SNEGSKA (reference sequence). The CDR3 runs to 16 residues. The V gene end was trimmed by 3 bases and the J gene end by 1 base; junction bases not matched to a gene: 11. The chain's CDR3 is CSASLVAGTSQETQYF. The CDR3 nucleotides are TGCAGTGCTAGCCTCGTAGCGGGTACTTCCCAAGAGACCCAGTACTTC.

This clonotype was detected a few times. V is TRBV29-1 and J is TRBJ1-1, with 8 bases aligning to TRBD1. Trimming removed 5 bases from V and 4 bases from J; junction bases left unmatched: 3. From germline, CDR1 is SQVTM and CDR2 ANQGSEA. The CDR3 extends over 12 amino acids. In DNA, the CDR3 is TGCAGCGTTCTTACAGGGGGCACTGAAGCTTTCTTT. This translates into CSVLTGGTEAFF.

Notes on this clonotype: A read error may be the cause here, since a much bigger clone is one base away. The conserved phenylalanine or tryptophan is not found at the CDR3 terminus, so this likely reflects a read error. The V gene is TRBV20-1, the J gene TRBJ2-2; no reliable D call. Trimming pared 3 bases from V and 6 bases from J, leaving 14 bases between. The CDR3 sequence is 14 residues long. Germline V gene data show CDR1 as DFQATT and CDR2 as SNEGSKA (reference sequence). CDR3 sequence: CSASPMKASGELFL. CDR3 DNA: TGCAGTGCTAGCCCTATGAAGGCGTCCGGGGAGCTGTTTTTA.

Only a few counts were recorded for this clonotype. The J gene is TRBJ2-7, the V gene TRBV7-9, with D uncertain. The CDR3 extends over 11 amino acids. CDR1 and CDR2 from the germline V gene are SEHNR and FQNEAQ (reference sequence). V was shortened by 5 bases and J by 7 bases, with 9 bases between the two germline ends. The CDR3 region is CASSQNAEQYF. CDR3 DNA: TGTGCCAGCAGCCAAAACGCAGAGCAGTACTTC. Variable domain in full (rest from reference TRBV7-9 and TRBJ2-7): DTGVSQNPRHKITKRGQNVTFRCDPISEHNRLYWYRQTLGQGPEFLTYFQNEAQLEKSRLLSDRFSAERPKGSFSTLEIQRTEQGDSAMYLCASSQNAEQYFGPGTRLTVT.

Only a few counts were recorded for this clonotype. The rearrangement joins TRBV15 to TRBJ2-5; no reliable D call. The CDR3 sequence is 13 residues long. CDR1 and CDR2 from the germline V gene are LNHNV and YYDKDF (reference sequence). The ends were cut back, 4 bases at V and 2 bases at J, with 8 bases in the middle. DNA of the CDR3: TGTGCCACCAGCAAACAGTATCAAGAGACCCAGTACTTC. As protein: CATSKQYQETQYF. The full variable domain, in which reference TRBV15 and TRBJ2-5 provide the parts outside the CDR3, is DAMVIQNPRYQVTQFGKPVTLSCSQTLNHNVMYWYQQKSSQAPKLLFHYYDKDFNNEADTPDNFQSRRPNTSFCFLDIRSPGLGDTAMYLCATSKQYQETQYFGPGTRLLVL.

This clonotype was detected only a few times. The chain is built from TRBV5-1 and TRBJ2-7; 15 bases fit TRBD2. The CDR3 contains 16 residues. CDR1 and CDR2 from the germline V gene are SGHRS and YFSETQ. J gave up 7 bases and V 4 bases, and 9 bases lay outside the gene matches. The CDR3 coding sequence is TGCGCCAGCAGCCCAGGACTAGCGGGAGGGCCGGGTGAGCAGTACTTC. This translates into CASSPGLAGGPGEQYF.

The chain is built from TRBV20-1 and TRBJ2-5, with 7 bases aligning to TRBD2. The CDR3 totals 14 residues. J was trimmed by 5 bases and V by 3 bases; bases with no gene match: 9. The V gene's germline CDR1 is DFQATT and CDR2 SNEGSKA (reference sequence). CDR3 bases: TGCAGTGCTAGGGTGGGAGGGCCACGGGAGACCCAGTACTTC. Amino acids: CSARVGGPRETQYF.

This clonotype has more than one count but fewer than ten. The gene calls are TRBV5-6 and TRBJ2-7; unclear D gene. Germline V gene lookup returns CDR1 SGHDT and CDR2 YYEEEE. Trimming removed 4 bases from V and 3 bases from J, with 11 bases in between. The CDR3 runs to 13 residues. The CDR3 sequence is CASSAPASYEQYF. CDR3 nucleotides: TGTGCCAGCAGCGCCCCTGCTAGCTACGAGCAGTACTTC. Filled out from reference TRBV5-6 and TRBJ2-7, the complete variable domain reads DAGVTQSPTHLIKTRGQQVTLRCSPKSGHDTVSWYQQALGQGPQFIFQYYEEEERQRGNFPDRFSGHQFPNYSSELNVNALLLGDSALYLCASSAPASYEQYFGPGTRLTVT.